This TCR beta chain was profiled in a study of T cell responses to AZD1222 COVID-19 vaccine. The V gene's germline CDR1 is SGHRS and CDR2 YFSETQ. The trim removed 7 bases at V and 8 bases at J, leaving 23 bases unmatched. This CDR3 has 19 residues. Some clones are missing from TCRdb's copy, which holds only in-frame ones; the method was immunoSEQ multiplex PCR. The repertoire holds roughly 100,000 clones, with roughly 88% as singletons. The genes are TRBV5-1 and TRBJ1-6; 8 nucleotides agree with TRBD1. The TCR originated in an adult in good health. Source: peripheral blood, taken on day 0 of AZD1222 vaccination. The CDR3 nucleotides are TGCGCCAGCGCTTATTCCGGGACAGGCTTGGTCGCAGGGGATTCACCCCTCCACTTT. Encoded protein: CASAYSGTGLVAGDSPLHF.